A selection of T cell receptor beta chains follows, all from one sample in a study of a mutant IDH1 vaccine in newly diagnosed glioma. Profiled with immunoSEQ multiplex PCR; TCRdb holds only in-frame clones, not every one. The data contain about 32,000 clones, 70% to 85% of them singletons. Antigens of these TCRs are unknown. Material: PBMCs, obtained from a glioma patient whose treatment included an IDH1 peptide vaccine. The receptors originated from a man aged 25 to 40 with glioma. Each CDR3 is given with its conserved first and last residue. The D gene is left open where the match is weak. Where a row states a size, it is once, few, many or the class of an expanded clone; other rows omit it.

abundance | j_gene | d_gene | v_gene | CDR3nt | CDR3aa
. | TRBJ2-2 | . | TRBV27 | TGTGCCAGCACCCTTAGTGGCGCGAAAACCGGGGAGCTGTTTTTT | CASTLSGAKTGELFF
. | TRBJ1-1 | TRBD1 | TRBV9 | TGTGCCAGCAGCGTAGAAACAGGGGTCTTCACTGAAGCTTTCTTT | CASSVETGVFTEAFF
. | TRBJ2-7 | . | TRBV27 | TGTGCCAGCAGTTTATTACCCTCTGGCATCTACGAGCAGTACTTC | CASSLLPSGIYEQYF
. | TRBJ2-7 | . | TRBV4-1 | TGCGCCAGCAGCCAAGGGGGGCTGGGGGAGCAGTACTTC | CASSQGGLGEQYF
. | TRBJ2-7 | TRBD2 | TRBV18 | TGTGCCAGCTCACCACCAGAACTAGCGGACGAGCAGTACTTC | CASSPPELADEQYF
. | TRBJ2-1 | TRBD2 | TRBV27 | TGTGCCAGCGCAGCAGGACTAGCGGGACGGTACAATGAGCAGTTCTTC | CASAAGLAGRYNEQFF
. | TRBJ2-7 | . | TRBV12-5 | TGTGCTAGTGGTTCCCGGGGGGAGCAGTACTTC | CASGSRGEQYF
. | TRBJ1-5 | TRBD1 | TRBV7-8 | TGTGCCAGCAGCTTAGGAAGGGACAGGAGGTATCAGCCCCAGCATTTT | CASSLGRDRRYQPQHF
once | TRBJ1-2 | . | TRBV10-3 | TGTGCCATCAGTGGGGTAGGGAACTATGGCTACACCTTC | CAISGVGNYGYTF
. | TRBJ2-7 | TRBD1 | TRBV5-1 | TGCGCCAGCAGCTTTGGACAGGGATTCTACGAGCAGTACTTC | CASSFGQGFYEQYF
. | TRBJ2-5 | TRBD1 | TRBV6-1 | TGTGCCAGCACCACGGACAGGCCAGGGGCCCAGTACTTC | CASTTDRPGAQYF
large | TRBJ2-7 | . | TRBV6-1 | TGTGCCAGCAGTGAAGGAACGGGAGCCTCCTACGAGCAGTACTTC | CASSEGTGASYEQYF
. | TRBJ1-1 | TRBD1 | TRBV6-5 | TGTGCCAGCAGGTCCGGGACAGGGGGAGGGACTGAAGCTTTCTTT | CASRSGTGGGTEAFF
. | TRBJ2-2 | . | TRBV11-3 | TGTGCCAGCAGCTTTTCCGCCGGGGAGCTGTTTTTT | CASSFSAGELFF
. | TRBJ1-1 | . | TRBV18 | TGTGCCAGCTCACCGACTTTGACAGGGAACACTGAAGCTTTCTTT | CASSPTLTGNTEAFF
. | TRBJ2-1 | TRBD2 | TRBV5-1 | TGCGCCAGCAGCTTTCCGACTAGCGGGAGTAATGAGCAGTTCTTC | CASSFPTSGSNEQFF
medium-sized | TRBJ2-3 | TRBD2 | TRBV27 | TGTGCCAGCAGTTCGACTAGCGAAGATACGCAGTATTTT | CASSSTSEDTQYF
. | TRBJ1-5 | TRBD1 | TRBV6-5 | TGTGCCAGCAGTTACTCGACAGGGGGGCAGCCCCAGCATTTT | CASSYSTGGQPQHF
. | TRBJ1-2 | TRBD1 | TRBV5-1 | TGCGCCAGCAACGAAGGGACAGGAGCTAACTATGGCTACACCTTC | CASNEGTGANYGYTF
. | TRBJ2-5 | TRBD2 | TRBV5-1 | TGCGCCAGCAGCTCGGGGACGGCCGGGACTAGCCTGGGAGAGACCCAGTACTTC | CASSSGTAGTSLGETQYF
. | TRBJ1-1 | . | TRBV6-5 | TGTGCCAGCAGTTCGCGAAGGGGGTTTGAAGCTTTCTTT | CASSSRRGFEAFF
. | TRBJ2-3 | . | TRBV4-1 | TGCGCCAGCTTATTTGGGGATACGCAGTATTTT | CASLFGDTQYF
. | TRBJ1-5 | . | TRBV27 | TGTGCCAGCAGGGAAAGTTATAGCAATCAGCCCCAGCATTTT | CASRESYSNQPQHF
. | TRBJ2-2 | TRBD2 | TRBV5-1 | TGCGCCAGCCAGCGGGAGGGCCTCCCCGGGGAGCTGTTTTTT | CASQREGLPGELFF
once | TRBJ1-4 | . | TRBV4-1 | TGCGCCAGCAGCCAAGATCTATGGGGAACCTCTAATGAAAAACTGTTTTTT | CASSQDLWGTSNEKLFF
. | TRBJ1-1 | . | TRBV19 | TGTGCCAGTAGTGCTAGCGGACTGAACACTGAAGCTTTCTTT | CASSASGLNTEAFF
. | TRBJ1-4 | TRBD1 | TRBV14 | TGTGCCAGCAGCCAAGATCGGCAGGGGGTCGGCGAAAAACTGTTTTTT | CASSQDRQGVGEKLFF
. | TRBJ1-1 | TRBD1 | TRBV9 | TGTGCCAGCAGCTCAGGGACAGGATACACTGAAGCTTTCTTT | CASSSGTGYTEAFF
. | TRBJ1-5 | . | TRBV6-6 | TGTGCCAGCAGGAGGGATAGCAATCAGCCCCAGCATTTT | CASRRDSNQPQHF
. | TRBJ1-1 | . | TRBV7-2 | TGTGCCAGCAGCCCTGACATGGGGAGAACTGAAGCTTTCTTT | CASSPDMGRTEAFF
once | TRBJ2-1 | . | TRBV19 | TGTGCCAGTAGTATCTCCGGGCCTTACAATGAGCAGTTCTTC | CASSISGPYNEQFF
. | TRBJ1-5 | . | TRBV6-1 | TGTGCCAGCAGTGGGGATCAGCCCCAGCATTTT | CASSGDQPQHF